Listed here is a single T cell receptor (beta chain). Its antigen remains unknown. The source of the sample is a study of chemoradiotherapy in HPV16-positive cancers. Study details: Candidate HPV-specific clones and shared TCR motifs came from two HPV16-positive patients.

Broader study findings: In HPV16-positive patients, HPV-responsive T-cell expansion tracked better recurrence-free survival. During treatment, candidate HPV-specific clones and E7-related motifs expanded in tumor.

Repeated repertoire sampling spanned the course of chemoradiotherapy. The CDR3 covers 13 residues. CDR1 SEHNR and CDR2 FQNEAQ come from the germline V gene (reference sequence). V lost 3 bases to trimming and J lost 5 bases, with 9 bases between them. Using immunoSEQ multiplex PCR, the repertoire was profiled, and TCRdb retains in-frame clones only, with some absent. This sample yields some 16,000 clones, of which about four fifths are seen a single time; 10% to 11% belongs to the top ten. This clonotype was sampled from a human donor with HPV-associated anogenital cancer. The specimen was taken from a patient who underwent chemoradiotherapy. The chain employs TRBV7-9 and TRBJ2-3; D is uncertain. This CDR3 reads CASSLSRGDTQYF. The CDR3 DNA sequence: TGTGCCAGCAGCTTGTCCCGAGGAGATACGCAGTATTTT.